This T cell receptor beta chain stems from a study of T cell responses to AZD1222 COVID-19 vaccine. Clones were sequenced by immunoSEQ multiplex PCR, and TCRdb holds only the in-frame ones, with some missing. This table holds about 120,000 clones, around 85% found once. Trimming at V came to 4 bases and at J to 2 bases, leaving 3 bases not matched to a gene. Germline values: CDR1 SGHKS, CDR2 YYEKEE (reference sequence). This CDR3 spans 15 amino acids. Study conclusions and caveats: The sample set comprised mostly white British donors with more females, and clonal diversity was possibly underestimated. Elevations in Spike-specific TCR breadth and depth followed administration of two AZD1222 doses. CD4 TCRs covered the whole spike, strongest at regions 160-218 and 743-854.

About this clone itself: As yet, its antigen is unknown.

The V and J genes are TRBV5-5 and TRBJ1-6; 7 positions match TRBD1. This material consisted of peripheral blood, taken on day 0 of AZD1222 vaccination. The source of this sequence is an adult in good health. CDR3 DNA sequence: TGTGCCAGCAGCACCCAGGGGGCCTATAATTCACCCCTCCACTTT. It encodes CASSTQGAYNSPLHF. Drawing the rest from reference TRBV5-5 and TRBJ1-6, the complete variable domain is DAGVTQSPTHLIKTRGQQVTLRCSPISGHKSVSWYQQVLGQGPQFIFQYYEKEERGRGNFPDRFSARQFPNYSSELNVNALLLGDSALYLCASSTQGAYNSPLHFGNGTRLTVT.